A single sample is the source of the 20 T cell receptor beta chains below, sequenced in a study of shared clonotypes between healthy human individuals. Sequenced by immunoSEQ multiplex PCR; TCRdb stores in-frame clones only, minus some. The table shows over a million clones, with 78% occurring only once. Sequenced material: memory CD4+ T cells from PBMCs. Specified subset: CD45RA-negative fraction. These receptors were collected from a man between 18 and 29 years old in good health. Some clones in this sample may be carry-over from other donors' samples.

The chain carries TRBV4-1 and TRBJ2-1, with 9 bases fitting TRBD2. V gave up 2 bases and J gave up 0 bases; unmatched junction bases: 11. The CDR3 contains 19 residues. The germline gives CDR1 MGHRA, CDR2 YSYEKL. CDR3 nucleotides: TGCGCCAGCAGCCAAAAGCGGGGGGCCCCCTCAAGCTCCTACAATGAGCAGTTCTTC. The encoded protein is CASSQKRGAPSSSYNEQFF.

This rearrangement joins TRBV9 to TRBJ1-3; tentative D call: TRBD1 (5 bases). Germline V lookup: CDR1 SGDLS, CDR2 YYNGEE. The CDR3 is made up of 15 amino acids. With 2 bases removed from V and 2 bases from J, the gap between germline ends came to 11 bases. Here the CDR3 reads CASSVGGGPGNTIYF. Here the CDR3 DNA reads TGTGCCAGCAGCGTGGGGGGTGGCCCTGGAAACACCATATATTTT. Full variable domain (missing parts from reference TRBV9 and TRBJ1-3): DSGVTQTPKHLITATGQRVTLRCSPRSGDLSVYWYQQSLDQGLQFLIQYYNGEERAKGNILERFSAQQFPDLHSELNLSSLELGDSALYFCASSVGGGPGNTIYFGEGSWLTVV.

This chain links TRBV29-1 with TRBJ1-2, with 9 nucleotides matching TRBD1. Germline loops: CDR1 SQVTM, CDR2 ANQGSEA. The CDR3 totals 17 residues. Trimming at V came to 0 bases and at J to 7 bases, leaving 15 bases not matched to a gene. The CDR3 DNA reads TGCAGCGTTGAAGATCCTCGGGACAGGGCTAAGCGGGGTGGCTACACCTTC. Translating it yields CSVEDPRDRAKRGGYTF.

The rearrangement uses TRBV5-1 and TRBJ2-1, with TRBD1 matching 10 bases. Germline V gene sequence: CDR1 SGHRS, CDR2 YFSETQ. Unmatched junction bases numbered 6, after V lost 0 bases and J lost 6 bases. The CDR3 runs to 16 residues. CDR3 loop: CASSLVPGQGFNEQFF. CDR3 bases: TGCGCCAGCAGCTTGGTCCCGGGACAGGGGTTCAATGAGCAGTTCTTC. Looking up the rest from reference TRBV5-1 and TRBJ2-1 gives the full variable domain: KAGVTQTPRYLIKTRGQQVTLSCSPISGHRSVSWYQQTPGQGLQFLFEYFSETQRNKGNFPGRFSGRQFSNSRSEMNVSTLELGDSALYLCASSLVPGQGFNEQFFGPGTRLTVL.

The chain has TRBV28 and TRBJ2-7; TRBD1 agrees at 10 bases. Germline assignment: CDR1 MDHEN and CDR2 SYDVKM. CDR3 size: 15 residues. The V gene end was trimmed by 1 base and the J gene end by 2 bases; junction bases not matched to a gene: 2. CDR3 residues: CASSLSTGGAYEQYF. In DNA form, the CDR3 reads TGTGCCAGCAGTTTATCGACAGGGGGCGCCTACGAGCAGTACTTC.

Notes on this clone: At one end the junction does not follow the germline gene, possibly because of a read error. This sequence joins TRBV30 and TRBJ1-1; no definite D call. There are 10 residues in the CDR3. From germline, CDR1 is GTSNPN and CDR2 SVGIG (reference sequence). Here the CDR3 reads CAWGVGEAFF. The CDR3 region has the DNA TGTGCCTGGGGTGTGGGTGAAGCTTTCTTT.

This clone was seen a handful of times. CDR3 sequence (DNA): TGTGCCAGCAGCCCCACGCTAGCGGGAGTCGACGAGCAGTACTTC. Translating it yields CASSPTLAGVDEQYF. The gene calls are TRBV5-4 and TRBJ2-7, with 10 bases lining up with TRBD2. The ends lost 4 bases at V and 5 bases at J; junction bases unmatched: 9. Germline CDR1 reads SGHNT; CDR2 reads YYREEE (reference sequence). CDR3 size: 15 residues.

The J gene is TRBJ2-3, the V gene TRBV2; TRBD2 agrees at 9 bases. The CDR3 runs 14 residues. V was clipped by 6 bases and J by 5 bases; unmatched bases: 6. Germline CDR1 and CDR2: SNHLY and FYNNEI. DNA of the CDR3: TGTGCCAGCAGGGCCGGGACTAGCTTAGATACGCAGTATTTT. The encoded protein is CASRAGTSLDTQYF.

This sequence joins TRBV5-1 and TRBJ2-7; TRBD2 aligns across 14 bases. The V and J ends lost 3 bases and 4 bases, in that order; junction bases with no gene match: 6. The CDR3 runs to 16 residues. Germline values: CDR1 SGHRS, CDR2 YFSETQ. This CDR3 is CASSWGLAGVVYEQYF. The DNA for the CDR3 is TGCGCCAGCAGCTGGGGACTAGCGGGAGTAGTTTACGAGCAGTACTTC.

This clone appeared a single time. J is TRBJ2-2 and V is TRBV6-5; D is perhaps TRBD1 (6 bases). V lost 10 bases, J lost 5 bases, and 11 bases lay in between. CDR1 is MNHEY, CDR2 SVGAGI, per germline. The CDR3 spans 12 residues. The CDR3 protein is CATRDMTGELFF. The CDR3 DNA follows: TGTGCCACTAGGGACATGACCGGGGAGCTGTTTTTT.

The J gene is TRBJ2-2, the V gene TRBV5-4, with 9 bases aligning to TRBD2. The length of the CDR3 is 18 residues. Germline CDR1 and CDR2: SGHNT and YYREEE (reference sequence). After removal of 3 bases from V and 4 bases from J, the junction contained 13 bases not matched to a gene. The CDR3 reads CASSSAKRSGSGTGELFF. CDR3 nucleotide sequence: TGTGCCAGCAGCTCAGCAAAACGTAGCGGGAGTGGCACCGGGGAGCTGTTTTTT.

V is TRBV10-3 and J is TRBJ1-1; TRBD1 is a possible D gene (5 bases). Trimming removed 6 bases at V and 6 bases at J, with 8 bases between. From germline, CDR1 is ENHRY and CDR2 SYGVKD. This CDR3 has 11 residues. CDR3 nucleotides: TGTGCCATCAGGGGAGGGGCTGAAGCTTTCTTT. This translates into CAIRGGAEAFF.

This chain joins TRBV10-3 and TRBJ2-1; 14 positions agree with TRBD2. Trimming cost V 6 bases and J 7 bases; bases outside gene matches: 5. Germline lookup yields CDR1 ENHRY and CDR2 SYGVKD. The CDR3 has 15 amino acids. As DNA, the CDR3 is TGTGCCATCAGGGGACTAGCGGGAGATATGAATGAGCAGTTCTTC. Amino acids: CAIRGLAGDMNEQFF.

This clone was seen a handful of times. V usage is TRBV9 and J usage is TRBJ1-5; D is uncertain. V lost 0 bases, J lost 8 bases, and 12 bases lay in between. The CDR3 totals 14 residues. Looked up from germline, CDR1 is SGDLS and CDR2 is YYNGEE. The CDR3 bases are TGTGCCAGCAGCGTAGATGGGGTTGGGGAGCCCCAGCATTTT. Encoded protein: CASSVDGVGEPQHF. The full variable domain, with the rest looked up from reference TRBV9 and TRBJ1-5, is DSGVTQTPKHLITATGQRVTLRCSPRSGDLSVYWYQQSLDQGLQFLIQYYNGEERAKGNILERFSAQQFPDLHSELNLSSLELGDSALYFCASSVDGVGEPQHFGDGTRLSIL.

The chain has TRBV7-3 and TRBJ2-3, with 10 bases lining up with TRBD2. With V trimmed by 5 bases and J by 6 bases, 14 bases remained unmatched. Per germline, CDR1 SGHTA and CDR2 FQGTGA. The CDR3 runs 17 residues. CDR3 coding DNA: TGTGCCAGCAGCGACCCCCGATGGACTAGCGGCCGGGATACGCAGTATTTT. Protein sequence: CASSDPRWTSGRDTQYF.

CDR3 nucleotides: TGTGCCAGCAGTAGAGACAGGGGGGATCAGCCCCAGCATTTT. This codes for CASSRDRGDQPQHF. This rearrangement joins TRBV2 to TRBJ1-5, with 9 bases fitting TRBD1. From germline, CDR1 is SNHLY and CDR2 FYNNEI. V trimming: 5 bases; J trimming: 5 bases; junction bases outside the gene matches: 4. The CDR3 consists of 14 residues. The full variable domain, with the rest looked up from reference TRBV2 and TRBJ1-5, is EPEVTQTPSHQVTQMGQEVILRCVPISNHLYFYWYRQILGQKVEFLVSFYNNEISEKSEIFDDQFSVERPDGSNFTLKIRSTKLEDSAMYFCASSRDRGDQPQHFGDGTRLSIL.

V gene TRBV20-1 combines with J gene TRBJ2-5; D perhaps matches TRBD2 (6 bases). This CDR3 region has 11 residues. Germline V lookup: CDR1 DFQATT, CDR2 SNEGSKA (reference sequence). This chain's CDR3 is CRGLHEETQYF. For the CDR3, the DNA is TGCAGGGGACTTCATGAAGAGACCCAGTACTTC.

The chain combines TRBV19 with TRBJ1-5; D gene unclear. The CDR3 runs to 15 residues. Germline V gene data show CDR1 as LNHDA and CDR2 as SQIVND (reference sequence). Between the trimmed V and J ends, which lost 4 bases and 0 bases, there was a span of 10 bases. In nucleotides, the CDR3 is TGTGCCAGTAGTACTCTTTGGAATAGCAATCAGCCCCAGCATTTT. Its protein is CASSTLWNSNQPQHF.

The rearrangement links TRBV7-2 to TRBJ1-5; the D is unclear. The V gene's germline CDR1 is SGHTA and CDR2 FQGNSA. The germline V and J ends were trimmed by 2 bases and 3 bases, with 5 bases remaining between them. The CDR3 extends over 13 amino acids. The CDR3 sequence is CASSLSNNQPQHF. The DNA for the CDR3 is TGTGCCAGCAGCTTATCCAACAATCAGCCCCAGCATTTT.

Details on this clone: A clone one base away is much larger, so this may be a read error. The rearrangement uses TRBV7-9 and TRBJ2-3; weak D call: TRBD2 (6 bases). With 5 bases removed from V and 2 bases from J, the gap between germline ends came to 14 bases. The CDR3 is 15 residues long. CDR1 and CDR2 from the germline V gene are SEHNR and FQNEAQ (reference sequence). The CDR3 region is CASSLGSGPTDTQYF. CDR3 nucleotide sequence: TGTGCCAGCAGCCTCGGTAGCGGACCCACAGATACGCAGTATTTT. Combining the CDR3 with reference TRBV7-9 and TRBJ2-3 gives the whole variable domain DTGVSQNPRHKITKRGQNVTFRCDPISEHNRLYWYRQTLGQGPEFLTYFQNEAQLEKSRLLSDRFSAERPKGSFSTLEIQRTEQGDSAMYLCASSLGSGPTDTQYFGPGTRLTVL.